A single sample is the source of the 31 T cell receptor beta chains below, sequenced in a study of T cell repertoires in cytomegalovirus infection. Each CDR3 protein is one row after TCRdb ran MiXCR on the reads. In the table there are nearly 650,000 distinct CDR3 sequences, 20% to 25% of which are singletons. Sequenced input: CD8+ T cells from PBMCs. The receptor set was obtained from a human donor in good health (CMV status not recorded). Some clones in this sample may be carry-over from other donors' samples.

This clonotype has a handful of counts. A junction end diverges from the germline sequence, so it may reflect a read error. The V call is TRBV4-1, the J call TRBJ2-1, with a possible D match to TRBD1 (7 bases). The CDR3 loop spans 14 amino acids. Germline-derived CDR1 and CDR2 are MGHRA and YSYEKL. DNA of the CDR3: TGCGCCAGCAGTCAAGGACAGGAGGGCAGTGAGCAGTTCTTC. Translating it yields CASSQGQEGSEQFF.

This clonotype appeared a few times. The chain recombines TRBV20-1 with TRBJ2-1; 8 bases are shared with TRBD2. Germline values: CDR1 DFQATT, CDR2 SNEGSKA (reference sequence). This CDR3 has 15 amino acids. V shed 1 base, J shed 7 bases, and the junction held 9 bases outside the gene matches. The DNA for the CDR3 is TGCAGTGCTAGAGTTGTAGCTAGCGGGTGGAATGAGCAGTTCTTC. Translating it yields CSARVVASGWNEQFF.

This clonotype was recorded at least ten times. V gene TRBV7-2 combines with J gene TRBJ2-5; 8 bases line up with TRBD2. The trim removed 5 bases at V and 5 bases at J, leaving 13 bases unmatched. Per the germline V gene, CDR1 is SGHTA and CDR2 is FQGNSA. CDR3 length: 16 amino acids. The CDR3 sequence is CASSPDSGTRWETQYF. The CDR3 DNA sequence: TGTGCCAGCAGCCCAGACTCCGGGACTAGGTGGGAGACCCAGTACTTC.

The genes are TRBV5-6 and TRBJ2-7; D ambiguous. Germline values: CDR1 SGHDT, CDR2 YYEEEE. Trimming left V 9 bases short and J 1 base short, with 11 bases between. This CDR3 region has 12 residues. In DNA form, the CDR3 reads TGTGCCATGGGTCAACTATCCTACGAGCAGTACGTC. Translating gives CAMGQLSYEQYV.

This clonotype was observed many times. The gene calls are TRBV7-8 and TRBJ2-7, with D perhaps matching TRBD2 (5 bases). CDR1 is SGHVS and CDR2 is FQNEAQ in the germline V gene. CDR3 size: 13 residues. V dropped 3 bases and J dropped 3 bases, with 9 bases sitting between them. The CDR3 protein is CASSFRGDYEQYF. The CDR3 nucleotides are TGTGCCAGCAGCTTCCGGGGAGACTACGAGCAGTACTTC.

The chain uses TRBV19 and TRBJ1-1; D is undetermined. This CDR3 region has 13 residues. Germline V gene data show CDR1 as LNHDA and CDR2 as SQIVND (reference sequence). The V end lost 1 base, the J end lost 0 bases, and 3 bases lay between the germline ends. The DNA for the CDR3 is TGTGCCAGTAGTATAGCCATGAACACTGAAGCTTTCTTT. It codes for CASSIAMNTEAFF.

Concerning this clonotype: Just one base apart from a much larger clone, this may be a read error. The J gene is TRBJ2-7, the V gene TRBV4-1, with TRBD2 matching 7 bases. The CDR3 runs to 15 residues. The V gene's germline CDR1 is MGHRA and CDR2 YSYEKL. CDR3 sequence reads: CAISQAGDPFYEQYF. CDR3 DNA sequence: TGCGCCATCAGCCAGGCGGGGGACCCTTTTTACGAGCAGTACTTC.

This clonotype was seen many times. V gene TRBV28 combines with J gene TRBJ2-7, with 8 bases aligning to TRBD1. The trim removed 6 bases at V and 3 bases at J, leaving 10 bases unmatched. Germline assignment: CDR1 MDHEN and CDR2 SYDVKM. There are 15 residues in the CDR3. The CDR3 DNA follows: TGTGCCAGCAGCCCTATCAGGGGGCTGATCTACGAGCAGTACTTC. Its translation is CASSPIRGLIYEQYF.

V gene TRBV4-2 combines with J gene TRBJ2-4; maybe TRBD2 (6 bases). The V end lost 7 bases, the J end lost 8 bases, and 9 bases lay between the germline ends. The CDR3 is made up of 11 amino acids. The germline V gene encodes CDR1 LGHNA and CDR2 YNFKEQ. The CDR3 loop is CASIPGDIQYF. The CDR3 region has the DNA TGTGCCAGCATACCGGGAGACATTCAGTACTTC.

This clonotype was counted many times. The chain has TRBV7-8 and TRBJ1-1; no clear D gene. V lost 5 bases to trimming and J lost 1 base, with 17 bases between them. Germline V gene lookup returns CDR1 SGHVS and CDR2 FQNEAQ. The length of the CDR3 is 16 residues. The CDR3 bases are TGTGCCAGCAGCCTACCGAGGAGGGCGACGAACACTGAAGCTTTCTTT. It encodes CASSLPRRATNTEAFF.

The genes are TRBV6-2 or TRBV6-3 and TRBJ2-5; D gene ambiguous. Germline CDR1 MNHEY, CDR2 SVGEGT. CDR3 length equals 12 residues. V lost 7 bases, J lost 5 bases, and 11 bases lay in between. CDR3 in amino acids: CASMDRRETQYF. In nucleotides, the CDR3 is TGTGCCAGCATGGACCGTAGGGAGACCCAGTACTTC.

This chain connects TRBV27 to TRBJ2-5; D ambiguous. Germline CDR1 MNHEY, CDR2 SMNVEV (reference sequence). Trimming shortened V by 6 bases and J by 4 bases, and 12 bases separated the two germline ends. The CDR3 runs 13 residues. The CDR3 DNA reads TGTGCCAGCAGCCCTTGGGGTGGAGAGACCCAGTACTTC. This gives the protein CASSPWGGETQYF.

The rearrangement links TRBV24-1 to TRBJ1-5, with 8 bases that match TRBD1. CDR1 and CDR2 from the germline V gene are KGHDR and SFDVKD. Trimming took 5 bases from V and 2 from J; bases not matched to a gene: 1. This CDR3 has 14 residues. CDR3 residues: CATSVTGGNQPQHF. The DNA for the CDR3 is TGTGCCACCAGTGTGACAGGGGGCAATCAGCCCCAGCATTTT.

The V gene is TRBV9, the J gene TRBJ1-4; TRBD1 matches at 11 bases. CDR3 length: 17 residues. Germline V gene data show CDR1 as SGDLS and CDR2 as YYNGEE. Trimming at V came to 3 bases and at J to 7 bases, leaving 11 bases not matched to a gene. This chain's CDR3 is CASSGVGQGALGEKLFF. The CDR3 DNA sequence: TGTGCCAGCAGCGGAGTTGGACAGGGGGCGCTGGGTGAAAAACTGTTTTTT.

This clonotype was counted many times. This rearrangement joins TRBV12-3 or TRBV12-4 to TRBJ1-5; no reliable D call. This CDR3 region has 15 residues. Trimming removed 6 bases at V and 0 bases at J, with 12 bases between. This chain's CDR3 is CASSLTGDSNQPQHF. The CDR3 DNA sequence: TGTGCCAGCAGCCTAACCGGGGATAGCAATCAGCCCCAGCATTTT.

The J gene is TRBJ2-7, the V gene TRBV28; D is undetermined. Per germline, CDR1 MDHEN and CDR2 SYDVKM. Trimming removed 4 bases from V and 4 bases from J, with 20 bases in between. The CDR3 consists of 16 residues. DNA for the CDR3: TGTGCCAGCAGTTCTCCGAGACAAATATTTATGTACGAGCAGTACGTC. Its protein is CASSSPRQIFMYEQYV.

The V and J genes are TRBV11-2 and TRBJ2-1, with a possible D match to TRBD2 (6 bases). Germline CDR1 is SGHAT and CDR2 is FQNNGV. Trimming took 5 bases from V and 6 from J, leaving 14 bases between them. The length of the CDR3 is 14 residues. CDR3 region: CASSAALGGNEQFF. In DNA, the CDR3 is TGTGCCAGCAGCGCGGCCCTCGGGGGCAATGAGCAGTTCTTC.

The sample holds a few counts of this clonotype. This rearrangement joins TRBV12-3 or TRBV12-4 to TRBJ1-1; the D gene is possibly TRBD1 (6 bases). The CDR3 has 15 residues. Trimming took 0 bases from V and 3 from J, leaving 11 bases between them. CDR3 DNA sequence: TGTGCCAGCAGTTTAGCGTACCAGGGGTACACTGAAGCTTTCTTT. This codes for CASSLAYQGYTEAFF.

The CDR3 is CASSHGVVLTF. CDR3 DNA sequence: TGTGCCAGCAGCCACGGGGTCGTCCTGACTTTC. The chain uses TRBV9 and TRBJ2-6, with D possibly TRBD2 on 5 matching bases. Germline V CDR1 and CDR2: SGDLS, YYNGEE. Trimming took off 4 bases at V and 12 bases at J, with 8 bases between the two ends. The CDR3 extends over 11 amino acids.

The chain recombines TRBV10-3 with TRBJ2-7; D is unclear. Germline lookup yields CDR1 ENHRY and CDR2 SYGVKD. The CDR3 sequence is 12 residues long. CDR3 DNA sequence: TGTACCACCACGGACGACTCCTACGAGCAGTACGTC. It yields the protein CTTTDDSYEQYV.

V and J are TRBV20-1 and TRBJ2-7; D assignment may be TRBD1 or TRBD2 (5 bases each). The CDR3 extends over 16 amino acids. V dropped 1 base and J dropped 0 bases, with 16 bases sitting between them. Germline CDR1 is DFQATT and CDR2 is SNEGSKA (reference sequence). The CDR3 loop reads CSARGWDGEISYEQYF. DNA for the CDR3: TGCAGTGCTAGAGGATGGGACGGCGAAATCTCCTACGAGCAGTACTTC.

This clonotype was seen many times. The V gene is TRBV7-2, the J gene TRBJ2-3; D is perhaps TRBD1 (5 bases). The length of the CDR3 is 19 residues. From germline, CDR1 is SGHTA and CDR2 FQGNSA. V was clipped by 2 bases and J by 2 bases, with 23 bases between them. The CDR3 here is CASSLSRASTHVTTDTQYF. CDR3 DNA: TGTGCCAGCAGCTTAAGCAGGGCGTCGACACACGTTACCACAGATACGCAGTATTTT. The entire variable domain, with the rest obtained from reference TRBV7-2 and TRBJ2-3, is as follows: GAGVSQSPSNKVTEKGKDVELRCDPISGHTALYWYRQSLGQGLEFLIYFQGNSAPDKSGLPSDRFSAERTGGSVSTLTIQRTQQEDSAVYLCASSLSRASTHVTTDTQYFGPGTRLTVL.

CDR3 loop: CASSRILGNTGELFF. The CDR3 region has the DNA TGTGCCAGCAGCAGGATTTTGGGCAACACCGGGGAGCTGTTTTTT. The V call is TRBV13, the J call TRBJ2-2; D is uncertain. Germline-derived CDR1 and CDR2 are PRHDT and FYEKMQ (reference sequence). Between the trimmed V and J ends, which lost 5 bases and 2 bases, there was a span of 12 bases. CDR3 length equals 15 residues.

V and J are TRBV2 and TRBJ2-4; D gene uncertain. Deletions cut 9 bases from V and 0 bases from J, with 3 bases between. Germline V gives CDR1 SNHLY, CDR2 FYNNEI. CDR3 length: 11 amino acids. CDR3 loop: CASLAKNIQYF. The CDR3 DNA reads TGTGCCAGTCTAGCCAAAAACATTCAGTACTTC.

The sample holds a few counts of this clonotype. The gene calls are TRBV7-6 and TRBJ1-2, with TRBD1 matching 9 bases. The CDR3 is 15 residues long. Germline lookup yields CDR1 SGHVS and CDR2 FNYEAQ. Trimming removed 1 base from V and 5 bases from J; junction bases left unmatched: 5. CDR3 coding DNA: TGTGCCAGCAGCTTAGATGGACAGGGGATATATGGCTACACCTTC. It yields the protein CASSLDGQGIYGYTF.

The sample holds a few counts of this clonotype. The chain has TRBV5-1 and TRBJ2-6, with D perhaps TRBD1 (6 bases). This CDR3 is 16 amino acids long. Germline CDR1 is SGHRS and CDR2 is YFSETQ. The V end lost 4 bases, the J end lost 2 bases, and 13 bases lay between the germline ends. The CDR3 sequence: CASSATGFAGANVLTF. CDR3 in DNA: TGCGCCAGCAGCGCGACAGGTTTCGCTGGGGCCAACGTCCTGACTTTC.

The rearrangement uses TRBV19 and TRBJ1-2; perhaps TRBD1 as D (6 bases). CDR1 and CDR2 (germline): LNHDA, SQIVND (reference sequence). The CDR3 spans 12 residues. Trimming took off 7 bases at V and 4 bases at J, with 10 bases between the two ends. The CDR3 sequence: CASIGGGYGYTF. The DNA for the CDR3 is TGTGCCAGTATTGGAGGGGGCTATGGCTACACCTTC.

The DNA of the CDR3 is TGTGCCAGCAGTTACCCAGGGGAAGCTTTCTTT. Encoded protein: CASSYPGEAFF. V usage is TRBV6-2 or TRBV6-3 and J usage is TRBJ1-1, with D perhaps matching TRBD1 (5 bases). Deletions cut 2 bases from V and 8 bases from J, with 6 bases between. CDR3 length equals 11 residues. Per the germline V gene, CDR1 is MNHEY and CDR2 is SVGEGT.

The sample holds many counts of this clonotype. The rearrangement links TRBV7-9 to TRBJ2-7; TRBD1 or TRBD2 may be the D gene (5 bases each). V was clipped by 7 bases and J by 3 bases, with 19 bases between them. Germline CDR1 is SEHNR and CDR2 is FQNEAQ (reference sequence). The CDR3 sequence is 15 residues long. The CDR3 DNA is TGTGCCAGCACCGGCGGGCGGCAGGGACGCTACGAGCAGTACGTC. Translation: CASTGGRQGRYEQYV.

The chain joins TRBV7-6 to TRBJ2-3; TRBD1 agrees at 10 bases. The germline V gene has CDR1 SGHVS and CDR2 FNYEAQ. The CDR3 runs 14 residues. V shed 4 bases and J 6 bases; nucleotides not matched to a gene: 4. For the CDR3, the DNA is TGTGCCAGCAGCTCGACAGGGGGCCGGGATACGCAGTATTTT. Protein sequence: CASSSTGGRDTQYF.

This clonotype was counted only a few times. The CDR3 loop reads CASSQDRLVFGTENTEAFF. DNA of the CDR3: TGTGCCAGCAGCCAAGATAGGCTAGTCTTCGGGACAGAAAACACTGAAGCTTTCTTT. This chain uses TRBV14 with TRBJ1-1; TRBD1 matches 7 bases. The CDR3 totals 19 residues. Germline V CDR1 and CDR2: SGHDN, FVKESK. Germline trimming cut 0 bases from V and 2 bases from J; bases unmatched to any gene: 15.